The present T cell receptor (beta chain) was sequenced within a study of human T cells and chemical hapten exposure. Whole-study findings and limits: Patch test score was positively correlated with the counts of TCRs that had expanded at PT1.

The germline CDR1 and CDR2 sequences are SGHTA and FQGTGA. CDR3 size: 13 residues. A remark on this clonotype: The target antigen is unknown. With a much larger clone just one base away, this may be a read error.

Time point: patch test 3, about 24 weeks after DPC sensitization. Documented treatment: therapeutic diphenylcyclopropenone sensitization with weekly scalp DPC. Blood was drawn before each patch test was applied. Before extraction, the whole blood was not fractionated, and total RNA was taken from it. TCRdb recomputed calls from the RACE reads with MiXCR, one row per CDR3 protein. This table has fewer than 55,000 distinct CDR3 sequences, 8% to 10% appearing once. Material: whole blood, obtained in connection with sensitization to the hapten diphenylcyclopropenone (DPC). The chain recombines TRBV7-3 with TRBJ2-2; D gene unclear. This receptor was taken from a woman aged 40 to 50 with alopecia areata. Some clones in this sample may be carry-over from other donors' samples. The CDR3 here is CTSSISVAGELFF. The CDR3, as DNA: TGTACCAGCAGCATATCTGTCGCCGGGGAGCTGTTTTTT. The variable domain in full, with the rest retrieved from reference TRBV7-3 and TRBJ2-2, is GAGVSQTPSNKVTEKGKYVELRCDPISGHTALYWYRQSLGQGPEFLIYFQGTGAADDSGLPNDRFFAVRPEGSVSTLKIQRTERGDSAVYLCTSSISVAGELFFGEGSRLTVL.